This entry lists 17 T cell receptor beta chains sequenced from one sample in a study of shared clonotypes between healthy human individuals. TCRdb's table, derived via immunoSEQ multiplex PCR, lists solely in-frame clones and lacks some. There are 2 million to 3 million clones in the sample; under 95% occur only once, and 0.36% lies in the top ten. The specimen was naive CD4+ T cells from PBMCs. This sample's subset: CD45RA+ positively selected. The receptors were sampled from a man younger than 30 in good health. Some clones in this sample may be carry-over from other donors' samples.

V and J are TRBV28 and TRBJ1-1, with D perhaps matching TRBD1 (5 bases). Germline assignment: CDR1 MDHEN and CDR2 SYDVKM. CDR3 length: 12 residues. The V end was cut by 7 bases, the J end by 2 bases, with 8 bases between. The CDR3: CASTGGNTEAFF. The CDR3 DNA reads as TGTGCCAGCACCGGGGGAAACACTGAAGCTTTCTTT. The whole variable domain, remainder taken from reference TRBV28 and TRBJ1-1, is DVKVTQSSRYLVKRTGEKVFLECVQDMDHENMFWYRQDPGLGLRLIYFSYDVKMKEKGDIPEGYSVSREKKERFSLILESASTNQTSMYLCASTGGNTEAFFGQGTRLTVV.

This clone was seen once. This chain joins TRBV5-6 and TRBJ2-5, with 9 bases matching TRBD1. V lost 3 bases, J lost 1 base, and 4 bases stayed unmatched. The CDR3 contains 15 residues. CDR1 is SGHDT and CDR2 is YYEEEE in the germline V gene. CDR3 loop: CASSSRDRVQETQYF. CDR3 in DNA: TGTGCCAGCAGCTCCCGGGACAGGGTCCAAGAGACCCAGTACTTC.

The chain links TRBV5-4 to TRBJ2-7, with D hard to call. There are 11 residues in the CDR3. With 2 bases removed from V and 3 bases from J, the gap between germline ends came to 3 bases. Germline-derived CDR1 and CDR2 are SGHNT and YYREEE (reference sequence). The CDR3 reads CASSFNYEQYF. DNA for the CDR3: TGTGCCAGCAGCTTTAACTACGAGCAGTACTTC. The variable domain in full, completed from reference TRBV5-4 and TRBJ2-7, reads ETGVTQSPTHLIKTRGQQVTLRCSSQSGHNTVSWYQQALGQGPQFIFQYYREEENGRGNFPPRFSGLQFPNYSSELNVNALELDDSALYLCASSFNYEQYFGPGTRLTVT.

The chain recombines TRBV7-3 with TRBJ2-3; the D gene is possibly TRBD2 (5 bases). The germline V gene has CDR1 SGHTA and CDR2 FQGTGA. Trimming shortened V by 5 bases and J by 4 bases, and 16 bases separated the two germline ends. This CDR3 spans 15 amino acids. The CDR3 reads CASSELGSGPDTQYF. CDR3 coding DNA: TGTGCCAGCAGCGAACTAGGCTCAGGTCCAGATACGCAGTATTTT.

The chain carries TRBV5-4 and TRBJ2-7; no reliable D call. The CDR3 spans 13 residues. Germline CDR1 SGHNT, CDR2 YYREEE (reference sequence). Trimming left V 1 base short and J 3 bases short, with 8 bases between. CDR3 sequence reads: CASSLRPLYEQYF. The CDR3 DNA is TGTGCCAGCAGCTTGAGGCCCCTCTACGAGCAGTACTTC.

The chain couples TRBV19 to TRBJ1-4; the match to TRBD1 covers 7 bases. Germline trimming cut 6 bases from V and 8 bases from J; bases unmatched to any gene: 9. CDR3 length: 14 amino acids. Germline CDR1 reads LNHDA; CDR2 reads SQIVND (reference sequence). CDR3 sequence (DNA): TGTGCCAGTAGAAGACAGGGTGGAGGAGAAAAACTGTTTTTT. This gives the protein CASRRQGGGEKLFF.

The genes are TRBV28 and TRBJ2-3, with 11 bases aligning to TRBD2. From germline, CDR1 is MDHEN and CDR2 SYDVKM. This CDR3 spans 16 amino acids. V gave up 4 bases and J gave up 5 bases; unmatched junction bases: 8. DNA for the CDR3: TGTGCCAGCAGTTCCTCTACTAGCGGGAGAATAGATACGCAGTATTTT. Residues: CASSSSTSGRIDTQYF.

CDR3 amino acids: CASNPRDRDAYNEQFF. The CDR3 DNA reads TGTGCCAGCAACCCGAGGGACCGGGACGCTTACAATGAGCAGTTCTTC. V gene TRBV11-3 combines with J gene TRBJ2-1; D is possibly TRBD1 or TRBD2 (5 bases each). The germline CDR1 and CDR2 sequences are SGHNT and YENEEA. Trimming took off 7 bases at V and 4 bases at J, with 20 bases between the two ends. This CDR3 region has 16 residues. The variable domain in full, with the rest retrieved from reference TRBV11-3 and TRBJ2-1, is EAGVVQSPRYKIIEKKQPVAFWCNPISGHNTLYWYLQNLGQGPELLIRYENEEAVDDSQLPKDRFSAERLKGVDSTLKIQPAELGDSAVYLCASNPRDRDAYNEQFFGPGTRLTVL.

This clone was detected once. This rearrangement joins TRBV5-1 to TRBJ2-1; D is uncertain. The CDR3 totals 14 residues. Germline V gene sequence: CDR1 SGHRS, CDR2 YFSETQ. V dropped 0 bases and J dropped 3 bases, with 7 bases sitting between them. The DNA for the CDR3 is TGCGCCAGCAGCTTGGTCCGGTACTACAATGAGCAGTTCTTC. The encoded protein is CASSLVRYYNEQFF.

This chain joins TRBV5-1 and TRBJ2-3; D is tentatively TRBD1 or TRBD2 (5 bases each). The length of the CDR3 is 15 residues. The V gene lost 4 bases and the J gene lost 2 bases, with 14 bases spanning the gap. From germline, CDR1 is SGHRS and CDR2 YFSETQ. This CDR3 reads CASSRVLGATDTQYF. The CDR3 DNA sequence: TGCGCCAGCAGCCGCGTCCTCGGGGCCACAGATACGCAGTATTTT.

CDR3 DNA sequence: TGTGCCAGCAGCCCCACTAGCGGGAGTCCCGGGGAGCTGTTTTTT. Amino acid sequence: CASSPTSGSPGELFF. This rearrangement joins TRBV27 to TRBJ2-2, with 11 positions matching TRBD2. The J segment lost 6 bases and the V segment lost 6 bases, leaving 6 bases of the junction unmatched. This CDR3 comprises 15 residues. Germline assignment: CDR1 MNHEY and CDR2 SMNVEV (reference sequence).

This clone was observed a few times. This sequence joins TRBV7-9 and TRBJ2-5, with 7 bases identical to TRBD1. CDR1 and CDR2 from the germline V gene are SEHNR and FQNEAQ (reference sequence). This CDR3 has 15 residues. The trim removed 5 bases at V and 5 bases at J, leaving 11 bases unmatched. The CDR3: CASSPWTGPWETQYF. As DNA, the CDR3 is TGTGCCAGCAGCCCATGGACAGGTCCTTGGGAGACCCAGTACTTC.

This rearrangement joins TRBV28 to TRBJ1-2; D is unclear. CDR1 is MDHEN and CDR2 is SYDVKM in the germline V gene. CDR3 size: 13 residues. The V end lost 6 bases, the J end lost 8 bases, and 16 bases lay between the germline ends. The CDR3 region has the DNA TGTGCCAGCAGACCGGGATTTCAAAGGGGCTACACCTTC. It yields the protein CASRPGFQRGYTF.

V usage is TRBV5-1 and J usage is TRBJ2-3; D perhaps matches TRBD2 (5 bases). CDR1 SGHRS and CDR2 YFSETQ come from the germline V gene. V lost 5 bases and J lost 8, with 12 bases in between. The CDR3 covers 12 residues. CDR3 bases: TGCGCCAGCAGTCCCGGGGAAGGTACGCAGTATTTT. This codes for CASSPGEGTQYF.

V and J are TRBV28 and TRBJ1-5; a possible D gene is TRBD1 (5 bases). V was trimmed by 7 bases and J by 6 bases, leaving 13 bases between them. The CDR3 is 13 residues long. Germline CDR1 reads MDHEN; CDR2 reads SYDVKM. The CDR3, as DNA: TGTGCCAGCATTTTCAGGGCAGGTCAGCCCCAGCATTTT. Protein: CASIFRAGQPQHF.

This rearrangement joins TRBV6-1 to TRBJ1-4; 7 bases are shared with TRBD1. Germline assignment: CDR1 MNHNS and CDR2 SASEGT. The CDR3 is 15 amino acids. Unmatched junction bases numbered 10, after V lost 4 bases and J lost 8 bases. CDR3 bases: TGTGCCAGCAGTGCGTCAGGGGGAAGTGAAGAAAAACTGTTTTTT. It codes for CASSASGGSEEKLFF.

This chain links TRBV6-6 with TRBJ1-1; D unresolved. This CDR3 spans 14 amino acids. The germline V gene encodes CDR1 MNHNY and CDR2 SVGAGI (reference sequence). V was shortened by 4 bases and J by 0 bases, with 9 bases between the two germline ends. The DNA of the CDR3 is TGTGCCAGCAGTTCACGGCTAATGAACACTGAAGCTTTCTTT. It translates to CASSSRLMNTEAFF.